This T cell receptor (beta chain) was sequenced during a study of response to subunit inactivated influenza vaccine. Study findings and constraints: Authors suggested each seasonal influenza vaccination recruits few new T cells.

This clonotype has a handful of counts. Antigen unknown. V was clipped by 3 bases and J by 1 base, with 9 bases between them. Per the germline V gene, CDR1 is SGHVS and CDR2 is FQNEAQ. The CDR3 is 14 amino acids. TCRdb redid the calling of the RT-PCR reads with MiXCR, one entry per CDR3 protein. The sample contains some 190,000 distinct CDR3 sequences, roughly an eighth of which appear only once. V gene TRBV7-8 combines with J gene TRBJ1-1; D ambiguous. The TCR comes from a middle-aged man who received an inactivated influenza vaccine. The material was CD8+ T cells sorted from PBMCs, obtained more than 4 days after vaccination. CDR3 sequence reads: CASSFGVSNTEAFF. CDR3 DNA sequence: TGTGCCAGCAGCTTTGGAGTTTCGAACACTGAAGCTTTCTTT.